One and the same sample provided the 9 T cell receptor beta chains below, sequenced in a study of identical twins. TCRdb reprocessed the 5' RACE reads via MiXCR and lists one record per CDR3 protein. Altogether about 240,000 distinct CDR3 sequences are present, 7.5% being singletons, with the ten largest covering under 6%. This sample was shared with a second study, whose subject was yellow fever vaccine responses in identical twins.

Source material: CD8+ T cells sorted from blood. The receptors were sampled from a woman aged 18-30 years in good health.

This clonotype was observed at least ten times. The chain carries TRBV9 and TRBJ2-2, with 12 bases identical to TRBD2. Per germline, CDR1 SGDLS and CDR2 YYNGEE. CDR3 length: 15 residues. Trimming took 3 bases from V and 8 from J; bases not matched to a gene: 5. CDR3 coding DNA: TGTGCCAGCAGCGCGACTAGCGGGAGTTTTGGGGAGCTGTTTTTT. Translated: CASSATSGSFGELFF.

The V and J genes are TRBV2 and TRBJ2-2; D perhaps matches TRBD2 (5 bases). The length of the CDR3 is 13 residues. The V end lost 10 bases, the J end lost 3 bases, and 12 bases lay between the germline ends. From germline, CDR1 is SNHLY and CDR2 FYNNEI. The CDR3 sequence is CATQGGYTGELFF. CDR3 in DNA: TGTGCCACACAAGGCGGGTACACCGGGGAGCTGTTTTTT. The full variable domain, with the rest looked up from reference TRBV2 and TRBJ2-2, is EPEVTQTPSHQVTQMGQEVILRCVPISNHLYFYWYRQILGQKVEFLVSFYNNEISEKSEIFDDQFSVERPDGSNFTLKIRSTKLEDSAMYFCATQGGYTGELFFGEGSRLTVL.

This clonotype showed up many times. The chain combines TRBV2 with TRBJ1-1; 7 bases align to TRBD1. Trimming cost V 6 bases and J 4 bases; bases outside gene matches: 8. The V gene's germline CDR1 is SNHLY and CDR2 FYNNEI. CDR3 length: 14 amino acids. The CDR3 DNA reads as TGTGCCAGCAGAGCCTCCGGGACAGTCACTGAAGCTTTCTTT. It translates to CASRASGTVTEAFF. The whole variable domain, remainder taken from reference TRBV2 and TRBJ1-1, is EPEVTQTPSHQVTQMGQEVILRCVPISNHLYFYWYRQILGQKVEFLVSFYNNEISEKSEIFDDQFSVERPDGSNFTLKIRSTKLEDSAMYFCASRASGTVTEAFFGQGTRLTVV.

This rearrangement joins TRBV29-1 to TRBJ2-3, with 9 bases lining up with TRBD2. Germline CDR1 is SQVTM and CDR2 is ANQGSEA. V was pared by 1 base and J by 4 bases, with 9 bases of the junction left unmatched. This CDR3 contains 16 residues. The CDR3 sequence is CSVEAGGGARADTQYF. In DNA, the CDR3 is TGCAGCGTTGAAGCTGGCGGGGGGGCCAGGGCAGATACGCAGTATTTT.

Many counts were recorded for this clonotype. At one boundary the junction diverges from the germline segment, which might be a read error. The gene calls are TRBV13 and TRBJ2-1, with unresolved D. The CDR3 sequence is 15 residues long. Looked up from germline, CDR1 is PRHDT and CDR2 is FYEKMQ (reference sequence). The CDR3 DNA reads TGCGCCAGCAGCTTGGCTTCGAGCTCCTACAATGAGCAGTTCTTC. Encoded protein: CASSLASSSYNEQFF.

The genes are TRBV9 and TRBJ2-2; either TRBD1 or TRBD2 may supply D (5 bases each). Germline V CDR1 and CDR2: SGDLS, YYNGEE. The ends were cut back, 7 bases at V and 8 bases at J, with 9 bases in the middle. This CDR3 region has 11 residues. Here the CDR3 reads CASGGPGELFF. CDR3 nucleotides: TGTGCCAGCGGGGGTCCTGGGGAGCTGTTTTTT. Filled out from reference TRBV9 and TRBJ2-2, the complete variable domain reads DSGVTQTPKHLITATGQRVTLRCSPRSGDLSVYWYQQSLDQGLQFLIQYYNGEERAKGNILERFSAQQFPDLHSELNLSSLELGDSALYFCASGGPGELFFGEGSRLTVL.

This clonotype was seen a few times. The CDR3 protein is CASSLNRGLQNIQYF. The CDR3 DNA reads TGTGCCAGCAGCTTAAACAGGGGGCTACAAAACATTCAGTACTTC. The chain uses TRBV5-5 and TRBJ2-4; 9 nucleotides match TRBD1. The ends lost 2 bases at V and 5 bases at J; junction bases unmatched: 5. The length of the CDR3 is 15 residues. Germline CDR1 and CDR2: SGHKS and YYEKEE (reference sequence).

The gene calls are TRBV4-1 and TRBJ2-3; D might be TRBD1 (5 bases). Trimming cost V 2 bases and J 3 bases, with 9 bases left between them. Germline V lookup: CDR1 MGHRA, CDR2 YSYEKL. The CDR3 runs to 14 residues. CDR3 nucleotides: TGCGCCAGCAGCCAATCCCAGGGTACAGATACGCAGTATTTT. The encoded protein is CASSQSQGTDTQYF.

This clonotype showed up many times. This chain links TRBV6-4 with TRBJ2-1; D gene unclear. The V gene lost 3 bases and the J gene lost 7 bases, with 13 bases spanning the gap. The CDR3 covers 14 residues. Germline CDR1 MRHNA, CDR2 SNTAGT. CDR3 sequence (DNA): TGTGCCAGCAGTGAAGGGTCTCCAAATAATGAGCAGTTCTTC. It specifies CASSEGSPNNEQFF.